The present T cell receptor (beta chain) was sequenced within a study of PD-L1 blockade in urothelial cancer. Study-wide context: Blood underwent analysis 3 weeks (second dose) and 6 weeks after treatment began.

V shed 4 bases, J shed 6 bases, and the junction held 8 bases outside the gene matches. The CDR3 spans 15 residues. Germline-derived CDR1 and CDR2 are KGHSH and LQKENI. Produced via immunoSEQ multiplex PCR; TCRdb's table is partial and in-frame only. The table records around 70,000 clones, 80% to 85% of them present only once. The sequenced sample was PBMCs, obtained around atezolizumab (anti-PD-L1) treatment. The chain recombines TRBV18 with TRBJ1-5; 8 nucleotides line up with TRBD1. This sequence was found in a man aged 65 to 79 with urothelial cancer. The CDR3 bases are TGTGCCAGCTCACGGGACCGTACAGGGGGTCAGCCCCAGCATTTT. It yields the protein CASSRDRTGGQPQHF.